This entry features one T cell receptor beta chain sequence. Antigen unknown. The sample originates from a study of shared clonotypes between healthy human individuals. Study context: Contributing individuals were a couple of females and a few males aged 18 to 49. Overall study findings and caveats: The sharing of approximately 4.6% of naive CD4 clonotypes was seen across a handful of donors. Compared with clonotypes that all four donors shared, non-shared clonotypes had lower generation probabilities.

CDR1 is LGHNA and CDR2 is YNFKEQ in the germline V gene. Between the trimmed V and J ends, which lost 0 bases and 7 bases, there was a span of 9 bases. The CDR3 is 13 amino acids. In replicate PCRs of sorted subsets, 150 to 200 ng DNA, about 30,000 T cell genomes, was used. Some clones are missing from TCRdb's copy, which holds only in-frame ones; the method was immunoSEQ multiplex PCR. The sample holds about a million clones, 70% to 80% seen once. This sequence originates from a young man in good health. Some clones in this sample may be carry-over from other donors' samples. The rearrangement uses TRBV4-2 and TRBJ1-2, with D uncertain. Sequencing used memory CD4+ T cells from PBMCs. Subset given: CD45RA-negative fraction. The CDR3, as DNA: TGTGCCAGCAGCCAAGAGGTTGATCGTGGCTACACCTTC. Translating it yields CASSQEVDRGYTF.